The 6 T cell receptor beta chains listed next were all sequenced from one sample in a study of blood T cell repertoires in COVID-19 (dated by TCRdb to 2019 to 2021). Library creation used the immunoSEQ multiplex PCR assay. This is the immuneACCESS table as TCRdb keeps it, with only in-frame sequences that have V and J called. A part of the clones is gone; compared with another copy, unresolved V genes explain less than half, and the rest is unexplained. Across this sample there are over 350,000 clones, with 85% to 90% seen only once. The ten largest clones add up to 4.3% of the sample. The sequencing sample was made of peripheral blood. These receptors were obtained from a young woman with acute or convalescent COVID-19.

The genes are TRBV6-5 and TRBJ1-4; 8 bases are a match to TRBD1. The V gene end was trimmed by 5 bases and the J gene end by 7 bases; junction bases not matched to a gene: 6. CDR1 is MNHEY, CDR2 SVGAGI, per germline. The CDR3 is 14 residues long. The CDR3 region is CASSRTGSFEKLFF. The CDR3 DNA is TGTGCCAGCAGTCGGACAGGGTCTTTTGAAAAACTGTTTTTT.

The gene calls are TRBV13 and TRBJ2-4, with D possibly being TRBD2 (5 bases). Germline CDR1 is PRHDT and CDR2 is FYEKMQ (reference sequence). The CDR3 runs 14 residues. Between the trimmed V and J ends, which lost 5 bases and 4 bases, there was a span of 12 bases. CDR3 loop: CASSHQGGKNIQYF. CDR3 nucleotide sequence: TGTGCCAGCAGCCACCAAGGAGGTAAAAACATTCAGTACTTC. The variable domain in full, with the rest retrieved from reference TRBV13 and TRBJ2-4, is AAGVIQSPRHLIKEKRETATLKCYPIPRHDTVYWYQQGPGQDPQFLISFYEKMQSDKGSIPDRFSAQQFSDYHSELNMSSLELGDSALYFCASSHQGGKNIQYFGAGTRLSVL.

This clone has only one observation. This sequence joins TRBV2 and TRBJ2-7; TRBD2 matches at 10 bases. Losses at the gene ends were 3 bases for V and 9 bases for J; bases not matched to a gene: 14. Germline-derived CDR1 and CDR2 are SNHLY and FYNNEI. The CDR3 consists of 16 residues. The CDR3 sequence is CASSEARAGGPQVQYF. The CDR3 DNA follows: TGTGCCAGCAGTGAGGCTCGAGCGGGGGGGCCTCAGGTGCAGTACTTC.

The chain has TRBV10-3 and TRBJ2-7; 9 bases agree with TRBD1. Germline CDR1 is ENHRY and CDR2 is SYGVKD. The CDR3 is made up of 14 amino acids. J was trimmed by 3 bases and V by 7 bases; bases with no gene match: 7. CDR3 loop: CAITQDRGDYEQYF. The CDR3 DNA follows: TGTGCCATCACCCAGGACAGGGGCGACTACGAGCAGTACTTC.

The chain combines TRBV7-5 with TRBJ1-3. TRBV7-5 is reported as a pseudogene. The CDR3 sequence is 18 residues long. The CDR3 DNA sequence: TGTGTCAGAAGCTTAGGTCCGGGCAGGACTAGCTCTGGAAACACCATATATTTT. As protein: CVRSLGPGRTSSGNTIYF.

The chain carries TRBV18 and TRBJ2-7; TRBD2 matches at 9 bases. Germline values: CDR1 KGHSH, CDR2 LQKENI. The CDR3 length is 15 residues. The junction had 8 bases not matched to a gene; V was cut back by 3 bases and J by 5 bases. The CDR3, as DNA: TGTGCCAGCTCACCGCGACTAGCGGACTATGACGAGCAGTACTTC. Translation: CASSPRLADYDEQYF.